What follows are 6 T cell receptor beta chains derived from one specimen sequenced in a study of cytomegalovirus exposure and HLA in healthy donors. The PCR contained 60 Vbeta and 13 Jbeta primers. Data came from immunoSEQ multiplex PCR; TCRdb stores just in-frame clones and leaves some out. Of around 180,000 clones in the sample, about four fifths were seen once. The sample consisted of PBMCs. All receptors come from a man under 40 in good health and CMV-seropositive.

DNA for the CDR3: TGCAGCGTAACCGGGACAGACACAGATGGCTACACCTTC. It yields the protein CSVTGTDTDGYTF. This chain links TRBV29-1 with TRBJ1-2; TRBD1 matches at 7 bases. The CDR3 covers 13 residues. J was trimmed by 6 bases and V by 6 bases; bases with no gene match: 10. The germline V gene encodes CDR1 SQVTM and CDR2 ANQGSEA.

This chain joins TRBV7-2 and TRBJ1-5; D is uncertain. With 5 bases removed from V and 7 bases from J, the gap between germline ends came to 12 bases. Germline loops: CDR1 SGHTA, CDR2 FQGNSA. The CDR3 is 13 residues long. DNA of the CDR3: TGTGCCAGCAGCCGAGGAATCTGGCAGCCCCAGCATTTT. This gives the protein CASSRGIWQPQHF.

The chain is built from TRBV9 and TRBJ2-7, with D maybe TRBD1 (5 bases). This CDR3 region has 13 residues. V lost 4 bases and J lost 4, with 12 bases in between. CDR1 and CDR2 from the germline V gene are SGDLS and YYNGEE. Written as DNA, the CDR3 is TGTGCCAGCAGCCGAGACCAGGGTTACGAGCAGTACTTC. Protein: CASSRDQGYEQYF.

Here the CDR3 reads CASSEDREGEKLFF. CDR3 coding DNA: TGTGCCAGCAGCGAAGACAGGGAGGGGGAAAAACTGTTTTTT. The chain recombines TRBV21-1 with TRBJ1-4. TRBV21-1 counts as a pseudogene. The CDR3 totals 14 residues.

In DNA form, the CDR3 reads TGTGCCAGCAGCTTCTTGGGGGGGGGTGCCAATGAGCAGTTCTTC. It codes for CASSFLGGGANEQFF. This rearrangement joins TRBV7-2 to TRBJ2-1; 7 nucleotides match TRBD2. This CDR3 is built from 15 residues. The J segment lost 6 bases and the V segment lost 3 bases, leaving 8 bases of the junction unmatched. Germline V CDR1 and CDR2: SGHTA, FQGNSA.

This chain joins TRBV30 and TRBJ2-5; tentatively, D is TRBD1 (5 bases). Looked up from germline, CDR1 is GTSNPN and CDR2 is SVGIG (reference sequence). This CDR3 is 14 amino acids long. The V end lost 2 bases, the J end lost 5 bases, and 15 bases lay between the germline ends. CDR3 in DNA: TGTGCCTGGAGTTCAGGGATGGATTGGGAGACCCAGTACTTC. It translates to CAWSSGMDWETQYF.